One T cell receptor (beta chain) is described in this entry. Its antigen is unknown. The authors sequenced patients whose flow cytometry had shown CD8+CD57+ cell expansion. The sample belongs to a study of CD8+CD57+ T cells in acquired aplastic anemia. Study background: DNA recovered from sorted CD4+ and CD8+ cells had a mean of roughly 3 ug.

Whole-study findings and limits: Patients and controls were not found to differ significantly in CD8+ Simpson's diversity.

This CDR3 spans 16 amino acids. Germline CDR1 is MNHEY and CDR2 is SVGEGT. V gave up 0 bases and J gave up 4 bases, with 13 bases separating them. Genomic DNA acted as the template from which TCR beta VDJ combination and CDR3 sequence profiling were carried out. Each CDR3 protein gets one entry after TCRdb re-called the reads with MiXCR. Of some 140,000 distinct CDR3 sequences in the sample, about 48% were seen once. The TCR sequence derives from a human donor with aplastic anemia. Sequencing used sorted CD4+, CD8+, or CD8+CD57+ T cells (not recorded which) from PBMCs. The rearrangement joins TRBV6-2 or TRBV6-3 to TRBJ2-1, with no clear D. The CDR3 sequence: CASSYSGRIDYNEQFF. The CDR3 nucleotides are TGTGCCAGCAGTTACTCCGGCAGGATTGATTACAATGAGCAGTTCTTC.